The 27 T cell receptor beta chains reported below all come from one sample, sequenced in a study of T-cell reconstitution after alpha-beta-depleted transplantation in children. Unique molecular identifiers featured in how the TCRbeta library was prepared. From the PCR reads, TCRdb called clonotypes with MiXCR, one entry per CDR3 protein. The repertoire has around 680,000 distinct CDR3 sequences, roughly 15% of them found once; the top ten carry approximately 1.1%. The input for sequencing was PBMCs from the stem cell graft donor, taken from the stem cell graft. All receptors derive from a human donor who donated a stem cell graft to a child with acute myeloid leukemia.

This clonotype was seen more than once but under ten times. V usage is TRBV7-9 and J usage is TRBJ2-1, with 10 nucleotides matching TRBD2. Looked up from germline, CDR1 is SEHNR and CDR2 is FQNEAQ (reference sequence). Germline trimming cut 8 bases from V and 2 bases from J; bases unmatched to any gene: 3. The CDR3 totals 14 residues. The DNA of the CDR3 is TGTGCCAGCCATCTAGCGGGGGCCTACAATGAGCAGTTCTTC. Its protein product is CASHLAGAYNEQFF.

There are a few counts of this clonotype. The genes are TRBV25-1 and TRBJ2-3; D not certain. Looked up from germline, CDR1 is MGHDK and CDR2 is SYGVNS. The ends were cut back, 0 bases at V and 4 bases at J, with 2 bases in the middle. CDR3 size: 12 residues. CDR3 DNA: TGTGCCAGCAGTGAATACCCAGATACGCAGTATTTT. As protein: CASSEYPDTQYF.

This clonotype was recorded at least ten times. The rearrangement joins TRBV25-1 to TRBJ2-1; perhaps TRBD2 as D (5 bases). Germline CDR1 MGHDK, CDR2 SYGVNS. This CDR3 has 11 amino acids. The V end was cut by 5 bases, the J end by 9 bases, with 8 bases between. CDR3 nucleotides: TGTGCCAGCAGTTCCGGGGTTGAGCAGTTCTTC. Amino acids: CASSSGVEQFF.

The V and J genes are TRBV10-2 and TRBJ2-5, with a tentative D call TRBD2 (6 bases). Germline CDR1 reads WSHSY; CDR2 reads SAAADI. The CDR3 consists of 14 residues. The V gene lost 7 bases and the J gene lost 5 bases, with 17 bases spanning the gap. The CDR3 DNA reads TGCGCCAGCATGGGGGAGGATGGGAGTGAGACCCAGTACTTC. Its protein product is CASMGEDGSETQYF.

In this sample, this clonotype turned up many times. The CDR3 protein is CSVGAGFSGNTIYF. The CDR3 DNA follows: TGCAGCGTTGGGGCTGGGTTCTCTGGAAACACCATATATTTT. The V call is TRBV29-1, the J call TRBJ1-3; D not resolved. CDR1 and CDR2 (germline): SQVTM, ANQGSEA. The CDR3 is 14 amino acids. The germline V and J ends were trimmed by 4 bases and 0 bases, with 10 bases remaining between them.

V and J are TRBV18 and TRBJ2-7; unclear D gene. This CDR3 spans 11 amino acids. Trimming pared 6 bases from V and 10 bases from J, leaving 13 bases between. Germline CDR1 reads KGHSH; CDR2 reads LQKENI. The chain's CDR3 is CASSSGEPQYF. CDR3 DNA sequence: TGTGCCAGCTCTTCGGGCGAGCCACAGTACTTC.

This clonotype occurred many times. The genes are TRBV12-3 or TRBV12-4 and TRBJ1-2; a weak D match, TRBD1 (6 bases). The V gene lost 1 base and the J gene lost 7 bases, with 7 bases spanning the gap. The CDR3 extends over 12 amino acids. The CDR3 DNA reads TGTGCCAGCAGTTTAGGGGGGCCTGGCTACACCTTC. Encoded protein: CASSLGGPGYTF.

This clonotype was found many times. The chain links TRBV7-2 to TRBJ2-3; D remains unclear. The CDR3 runs to 11 residues. The V gene lost 4 bases and the J gene lost 10 bases, with 9 bases spanning the gap. Germline CDR1 SGHTA, CDR2 FQGNSA. This CDR3 reads CASSSGGSQYF. The CDR3 DNA follows: TGTGCCAGCAGCTCCGGTGGGTCGCAGTATTTT.

In this sample, this clonotype turned up many times. The V gene is TRBV9, the J gene TRBJ2-1, with 8 bases lining up with TRBD2. CDR1 and CDR2 (germline): SGDLS, YYNGEE. V lost 2 bases, J lost 3 bases, and 7 bases stayed unmatched. This CDR3 spans 16 amino acids. The CDR3 bases are TGTGCCAGCAGCGTCGGGGGGGCTATCCTCTACAATGAGCAGTTCTTC. Its protein is CASSVGGAILYNEQFF.

This clonotype came up many times. The chain links TRBV29-1 to TRBJ2-1; D gene uncertain. The V end lost 6 bases, the J end lost 9 bases, and 12 bases lay between the germline ends. The CDR3 has 11 amino acids. In germline, CDR1 is SQVTM, CDR2 ANQGSEA. The CDR3 DNA is TGCAGCGTACTCCGGGCCGGTGAGCAGTTCTTC. It is translated as CSVLRAGEQFF.

At least ten counts were recorded for this clonotype. V and J are TRBV20-1 and TRBJ2-3; D is undetermined. Between the trimmed V and J ends, which lost 1 base and 2 bases, there was a span of 13 bases. This CDR3 contains 15 residues. The germline gives CDR1 DFQATT, CDR2 SNEGSKA (reference sequence). The CDR3 DNA follows: TGCAGTGCTAGAGGGCCGCTAGGGCCCACAGATACGCAGTATTTT. Its protein is CSARGPLGPTDTQYF.

This chain joins TRBV30 and TRBJ2-7; D might be TRBD1 or TRBD2, each matching 5 bases. This CDR3 comprises 12 residues. The ends were cut back, 8 bases at V and 4 bases at J, with 15 bases in the middle. Germline values: CDR1 GTSNPN, CDR2 SVGIG (reference sequence). The CDR3 bases are TGTGCCGCGCAAAGGGACGTATACGAGCAGTACTTC. Its translation is CAAQRDVYEQYF.

This clonotype was seen many times. The chain joins TRBV20-1 to TRBJ1-1; the D is unclear. The germline V gene has CDR1 DFQATT and CDR2 SNEGSKA (reference sequence). The CDR3 sequence is 14 residues long. V was clipped by 1 base and J by 1 base, with 10 bases between them. CDR3 amino acids: CSARVPNTNTEAFF. CDR3 nucleotide sequence: TGCAGTGCTAGAGTTCCGAATACGAACACTGAAGCTTTCTTT.

This sequence joins TRBV29-1 and TRBJ2-6; possible D gene TRBD2, 5 bases. CDR3 length: 14 residues. Germline V gives CDR1 SQVTM, CDR2 ANQGSEA. The ends were cut back, 1 base at V and 2 bases at J, with 6 bases in the middle. The CDR3 protein is CSVEGRPGANVLTF. In DNA, the CDR3 is TGCAGCGTTGAAGGGAGGCCTGGGGCCAACGTCCTGACTTTC.

Note on this clonotype: This may come from a read error, since a much larger clone is one base off. J is TRBJ1-2 and V is TRBV20-1; maybe TRBD1 (5 bases). CDR3 size: 13 residues. Germline CDR1 DFQATT, CDR2 SNEGSKA (reference sequence). CDR3 sequence: CSPRDWRGGGYTF. The CDR3 DNA reads TGCAGTCCTAGAGATTGGAGGGGAGGGGGCTACACCTTC.

The J gene is TRBJ2-1, the V gene TRBV12-3 or TRBV12-4; 16 bases fit TRBD2. This CDR3 spans 17 amino acids. J was trimmed by 9 bases and V by 4 bases; bases with no gene match: 9. CDR3 residues: CASSSPPGLAGGPEQFF. The CDR3 DNA is TGTGCCAGCAGTTCCCCCCCGGGACTAGCGGGGGGGCCTGAGCAGTTCTTC.

There are a few counts of this clonotype. The chain links TRBV9 to TRBJ2-5; D possibly corresponds to TRBD1 (6 bases). Germline values: CDR1 SGDLS, CDR2 YYNGEE. With 0 bases removed from V and 5 bases from J, the gap between germline ends came to 14 bases. The CDR3 contains 15 residues. The CDR3 coding sequence is TGTGCCAGCAGCGTAGGGGCAGGGGCAGGGGAGACCCAGTACTTC. The encoded protein is CASSVGAGAGETQYF.

The table lists this clonotype with many counts. V is TRBV6-5 and J is TRBJ2-3; 8 bases agree with TRBD1. The CDR3 is 16 amino acids. Germline loops: CDR1 MNHEY, CDR2 SVGAGI. V lost 2 bases, J lost 4 bases, and 8 bases stayed unmatched. The CDR3 DNA reads as TGTGCCAGCAGTTACCCCCCGGACAGGGACGCAGATACGCAGTATTTT. Residues: CASSYPPDRDADTQYF.

J is TRBJ2-5 and V is TRBV13, with TRBD1 matching 9 bases. Germline assignment: CDR1 PRHDT and CDR2 FYEKMQ (reference sequence). This CDR3 region has 14 residues. V dropped 4 bases and J dropped 1; count of bases not matched to a gene: 1. DNA of the CDR3: TGTGCCAGCAGCTGGGACAGGGTCCAAGAGACCCAGTACTTC. This sequence encodes CASSWDRVQETQYF.

This clonotype was observed a few times. The CDR3: CASSQMGGYQPQHF. DNA for the CDR3: TGTGCCAGCAGCCAAATGGGGGGTTATCAGCCCCAGCATTTT. This chain joins TRBV12-3 or TRBV12-4 and TRBJ1-5, with D perhaps matching TRBD1 (5 bases). The CDR3 is 14 amino acids. Trimming pared 6 bases from V and 5 bases from J, leaving 14 bases between.

The CDR3 is CASSMGKGGSSYNEQFF. The CDR3 DNA follows: TGTGCCAGTAGTATGGGGAAGGGGGGCAGCTCCTACAATGAGCAGTTCTTC. The chain links TRBV19 to TRBJ2-1; D tentatively reads TRBD1 or TRBD2 (6 bases each). The CDR3 runs 17 residues. Deletions cut 3 bases from V and 0 bases from J, with 15 bases between. The germline V gene has CDR1 LNHDA and CDR2 SQIVND (reference sequence).

This clonotype occurred many times. V usage is TRBV20-1 and J usage is TRBJ1-5, with D unclear. The V end was cut by 5 bases, the J end by 0 bases, with 8 bases between. CDR1 DFQATT and CDR2 SNEGSKA come from the germline V gene (reference sequence). The CDR3 consists of 13 residues. CDR3 sequence (DNA): TGCAGTGCTTGGACGGCTAGCAATCAGCCCCAGCATTTT. Protein sequence: CSAWTASNQPQHF.

Many counts were recorded for this clonotype. This chain connects TRBV7-2 to TRBJ2-1; D is perhaps TRBD2 (6 bases). V was pared by 5 bases and J by 3 bases, with 11 bases between. Germline V gene sequence: CDR1 SGHTA, CDR2 FQGNSA. The CDR3 covers 14 residues. The CDR3 region is CASSLRGNYNEQFF. The DNA of the CDR3 is TGTGCCAGCAGCCTTCGGGGGAACTACAATGAGCAGTTCTTC.

This clonotype was detected ten times or more. The chain carries TRBV20-1 and TRBJ2-1, with D possibly matching TRBD1 (5 bases). Trimming pared 0 bases from V and 5 bases from J, leaving 14 bases between. The CDR3 is 15 amino acids. Looked up from germline, CDR1 is DFQATT and CDR2 is SNEGSKA (reference sequence). The CDR3 sequence: CSARDITAGNNEQFF. The CDR3 DNA follows: TGCAGTGCTAGAGATATCACGGCAGGGAACAATGAGCAGTTCTTC.

The rearrangement joins TRBV2 to TRBJ2-7, with 9 bases aligning to TRBD1. Germline V gives CDR1 SNHLY, CDR2 FYNNEI. The CDR3 spans 16 residues. J lost 0 bases, V lost 4 bases, and 7 bases had no gene match. CDR3 region: CASSVPRDRDSYEQYV. CDR3 nucleotide sequence: TGTGCCAGCAGTGTCCCCCGGGACAGGGACTCCTACGAGCAGTACGTC.

The gene calls are TRBV12-3 or TRBV12-4 and TRBJ2-5, with a weak D call TRBD2 (5 bases). The V end was cut by 10 bases, the J end by 5 bases, with 14 bases between. The CDR3 consists of 12 residues. The CDR3 sequence is CATKYGDETQYF. For the CDR3, the DNA is TGTGCCACCAAGTACGGGGATGAGACCCAGTACTTC.

This clonotype has just a few counts. The chain combines TRBV20-1 with TRBJ2-7; D unclear. The CDR3 sequence is 13 residues long. V lost 5 bases to trimming and J lost 6 bases, with 17 bases between them. Germline assignment: CDR1 DFQATT and CDR2 SNEGSKA (reference sequence). CDR3 region: CSASSPGPLEQYV. The CDR3 region has the DNA TGCAGTGCTTCCTCGCCCGGTCCCCTCGAGCAGTACGTC.